Presented here are 32 T cell receptor beta chains from one specimen sequenced in a study of blood T cell repertoires in COVID-19. The method was immunoSEQ multiplex PCR; TCRdb's version includes in-frame clones alone and lacks a portion of them. The table includes around 200,000 clones, approximately 87% detected once. Sequencing was performed on peripheral blood. These receptors came from a woman aged 45-65 years with acute or convalescent COVID-19.

The chain combines TRBV19 with TRBJ1-4, with D hard to call. Germline V CDR1 and CDR2: LNHDA, SQIVND (reference sequence). The V end was cut by 5 bases, the J end by 8 bases, with 15 bases between. There are 14 residues in the CDR3. CDR3 amino acids: CASSALQLSEKLFF. CDR3 DNA sequence: TGTGCCAGTAGTGCCCTACAGTTAAGCGAAAAACTGTTTTTT.

The chain employs TRBV11-3 and TRBJ2-1, with D hard to call. This CDR3 spans 12 amino acids. The V gene's germline CDR1 is SGHNT and CDR2 YENEEA. V gave up 2 bases and J gave up 8 bases, with 7 bases separating them. The CDR3 DNA is TGTGCCAGCAGCTTACGGGTTGATGAGCAGTTCTTC. Its translation is CASSLRVDEQFF.

The V call is TRBV12-5, the J call TRBJ1-1, with unresolved D. V lost 6 bases to trimming and J lost 1 base, with 6 bases between them. The germline V gene encodes CDR1 LGHNT and CDR2 FRNRAP. The CDR3 is 12 residues long. CDR3 nucleotide sequence: TGTGCTAGTGGCCCCTCGAACACTGAAGCTTTCTTT. Encoded protein: CASGPSNTEAFF.

The CDR3 nucleotides are TGTGCCAGAAGCGTGGCAGACTATTATGGCTACACCTTC. Translated, it gives CARSVADYYGYTF. The chain joins TRBV5-3 to TRBJ1-2; D not resolved. TRBV5-3 is an open reading frame whose function is uncertain. V lost 4 bases, J lost 5 bases, and 12 bases lay in between. The CDR3 runs 13 residues.

In this sample, this clone turned up once. The rearrangement joins TRBV5-6 to TRBJ2-3, with 12 bases aligning to TRBD2. Trimming removed 0 bases from V and 0 bases from J; junction bases left unmatched: 5. The CDR3 extends over 18 amino acids. Germline CDR1 is SGHDT and CDR2 is YYEEEE. CDR3: CASSLASGRVSSTDTQYF. In nucleotides, the CDR3 is TGTGCCAGCAGCTTGGCTAGCGGGAGGGTTTCTAGCACAGATACGCAGTATTTT.

The rearrangement joins TRBV12-3 or TRBV12-4 to TRBJ2-7; no definite D call. The CDR3 is 13 amino acids. V was trimmed by 1 base and J by 3 bases, leaving 7 bases between them. For the CDR3, the DNA is TGTGCCAGCAGTTTAGGACTTCGCTACGAGCAGTACTTC. Its protein is CASSLGLRYEQYF.

The V and J genes are TRBV6-2 or TRBV6-3 and TRBJ2-1; 14 nucleotides agree with TRBD2. CDR3 length equals 18 residues. V shed 4 bases, J shed 7 bases, and the junction held 12 bases outside the gene matches. The germline V gene encodes CDR1 MNHEY and CDR2 SVGEGT. The CDR3 DNA is TGTGCCAGCAGTTCTTACGGGACTAGCGGGAGATACCAGAATGAGCAGTTCTTC. The encoded protein is CASSSYGTSGRYQNEQFF.

The chain uses TRBV4-2 and TRBJ2-1; D unresolved. V dropped 6 bases and J dropped 4 bases, with 4 bases sitting between them. The CDR3 has 11 residues. Germline loops: CDR1 LGHNA, CDR2 YNFKEQ. The CDR3 DNA reads TGTGCCAGCAGGGAGTACAATGAGCAGTTCTTC. Amino acid sequence: CASREYNEQFF.

The V and J genes are TRBV27 and TRBJ1-1; 7 nucleotides agree with TRBD1. Germline values: CDR1 MNHEY, CDR2 SMNVEV (reference sequence). V shed 6 bases and J 5 bases; nucleotides not matched to a gene: 15. CDR3 length equals 16 residues. CDR3 sequence: CASSLTGIPLLTEAFF. CDR3 nucleotides: TGTGCCAGCAGCTTGACAGGGATCCCGCTCTTAACTGAAGCTTTCTTT.

CDR3 nucleotides: TGCGCCAGCAGCCAAGAGCTCCTAGCGGGGTCTGAGACCCAGTACTTC. This encodes CASSQELLAGSETQYF. The genes are TRBV4-3 and TRBJ2-5, with 9 positions matching TRBD2. Germline V CDR1 and CDR2: LGHNA, YSLEER. This CDR3 spans 16 amino acids. The V and J ends lost 0 bases and 5 bases, in that order; junction bases with no gene match: 7.

This chain connects TRBV3-1 (or the pseudogene TRBV3-2) to TRBJ1-4, with 8 bases aligning to TRBD1. The ends lost 5 bases at V and 7 bases at J; junction bases unmatched: 6. CDR1 and CDR2 from the germline V gene are LGHDT and YNNKEL (reference sequence). CDR3 length: 14 residues. The CDR3 sequence: CASSLDRGSEKLFF. In DNA form, the CDR3 reads TGTGCCAGCAGCTTAGACAGGGGCAGTGAAAAACTGTTTTTT.

Here the CDR3 DNA reads TGTGCCAGCAGTGCGACAGGGTTTAGACTCGACTACGAGCAGTACTTC. Amino acids: CASSATGFRLDYEQYF. J is TRBJ2-7 and V is TRBV6-1; 7 bases fit TRBD1. Germline lookup yields CDR1 MNHNS and CDR2 SASEGT. The CDR3 is 16 amino acids. The junction had 12 bases not matched to a gene; V was cut back by 4 bases and J by 3 bases.

The chain couples TRBV6-1 to TRBJ2-2, with TRBD2 matching over 8 bases. The V and J ends lost 5 bases and 7 bases, in that order; junction bases with no gene match: 6. Germline-derived CDR1 and CDR2 are MNHNS and SASEGT. The CDR3 has 14 amino acids. The CDR3 nucleotides are TGTGCCAGCAGTCCGGGGGGGGCAATCGGGGAGCTGTTTTTT. As protein: CASSPGGAIGELFF.

This clone was seen only once. This chain uses TRBV9 with TRBJ2-7, with TRBD1 matching over 11 bases. CDR1 SGDLS and CDR2 YYNGEE come from the germline V gene. The CDR3 runs 14 residues. The junction had 6 bases not matched to a gene; V was cut back by 0 bases and J by 10 bases. In nucleotides, the CDR3 is TGTGCCAGCAGCGTAGGGGACAGGGGGATCCCCCAGTACTTC. This encodes CASSVGDRGIPQYF.

The rearrangement uses TRBV13 and TRBJ2-7; TRBD2 agrees at 10 bases. CDR1 and CDR2 (germline): PRHDT, FYEKMQ (reference sequence). J lost 5 bases, V lost 4 bases, and 8 bases had no gene match. The CDR3 spans 15 residues. For the CDR3, the DNA is TGTGCCAGCAGCTCACCAGCGGGAGGGCCTGACGAGCAGTACTTC. Translated: CASSSPAGGPDEQYF. Filled out from reference TRBV13 and TRBJ2-7, the complete variable domain reads AAGVIQSPRHLIKEKRETATLKCYPIPRHDTVYWYQQGPGQDPQFLISFYEKMQSDKGSIPDRFSAQQFSDYHSELNMSSLELGDSALYFCASSSPAGGPDEQYFGPGTRLTVT.

V usage is TRBV7-8 and J usage is TRBJ2-2; TRBD2 matches at 7 bases. The CDR3 has 14 amino acids. The V segment lost 6 bases and the J segment 2 bases; nucleotides outside the gene matches: 3. The germline V gene has CDR1 SGHVS and CDR2 FQNEAQ. CDR3 sequence reads: CASRPSGNTGELFF. The CDR3 DNA is TGTGCCAGCAGGCCTAGCGGTAACACCGGGGAGCTGTTTTTT. The whole variable domain, filled in from reference TRBV7-8 and TRBJ2-2, reads GAGVSQSPRYKVAKRGQDVALRCDPISGHVSLFWYQQALGQGPEFLTYFQNEAQLDKSGLPSDRFFAERPEGSVSTLKIQRTQQEDSAVYLCASRPSGNTGELFFGEGSRLTVL.

Here the CDR3 DNA reads TGTGCCACCAGTGATCCGGGACAGGGGATCAACGAGCAGTACTTC. Protein: CATSDPGQGINEQYF. The chain recombines TRBV24-1 with TRBJ2-7, with TRBD1 identical over 10 bases. Looked up from germline, CDR1 is KGHDR and CDR2 is SFDVKD. Losses at the gene ends were 3 bases for V and 5 bases for J; bases not matched to a gene: 6. The length of the CDR3 is 15 residues.

CDR3 region: CASSKATDRGHTEAFF. The CDR3 DNA is TGTGCCAGCAGCAAAGCAACCGACAGGGGGCACACTGAAGCTTTCTTT. The gene calls are TRBV21-1 and TRBJ1-1; TRBD1, as called in the table, went unchecked against the DNA. TRBV21-1 is a pseudogene. The CDR3 runs to 16 residues.

The V and J genes are TRBV5-1 and TRBJ2-1, with D maybe TRBD2 (5 bases). V lost 4 bases, J lost 0 bases, and 14 bases lay in between. CDR3 length equals 16 residues. Per the germline V gene, CDR1 is SGHRS and CDR2 is YFSETQ. CDR3 sequence (DNA): TGCGCCAGCAGCCTGGACGGGGTCACCTCCTACAATGAGCAGTTCTTC. It codes for CASSLDGVTSYNEQFF.

The gene calls are TRBV3-1 (or the pseudogene TRBV3-2) and TRBJ1-5; 11 bases agree with TRBD1. The trim removed 3 bases at V and 4 bases at J, leaving 8 bases unmatched. The CDR3 has 17 residues. Germline V CDR1 and CDR2: LGHDT, YNNKEL (reference sequence). The CDR3: CASSQSGTGGGNQPQHF. In DNA, the CDR3 is TGTGCCAGCAGCCAGTCCGGGACAGGGGGAGGGAATCAGCCCCAGCATTTT.

This chain uses TRBV6-5 with TRBJ2-7; 13 bases are a match to TRBD2. With 7 bases clipped from V and 2 bases from J, the junction kept 5 bases outside the gene matches. The CDR3 contains 15 residues. The germline V gene encodes CDR1 MNHEY and CDR2 SVGAGI. The CDR3 DNA reads TGTGCCAGCACCCCCACTAGCGGGAGGGCCTACGAGCAGTACTTC. Translated: CASTPTSGRAYEQYF.

The rearrangement joins TRBV5-1 to TRBJ1-1; no firm D call. Germline CDR1 SGHRS, CDR2 YFSETQ. This CDR3 contains 13 residues. Trimming left V 0 bases short and J 6 bases short, with 9 bases between. For the CDR3, the DNA is TGCGCCAGCAGCTTGGCCCTTTACTCTGAAGCTTTCTTT. This gives the protein CASSLALYSEAFF.

J is TRBJ2-3 and V is TRBV29-1, with TRBD2 identical over 8 bases. V shed 4 bases, J shed 3 bases, and the junction held 9 bases outside the gene matches. The length of the CDR3 is 15 residues. Germline V CDR1 and CDR2: SQVTM, ANQGSEA. The chain's CDR3 is CSVAGGESRTDTQYF. CDR3 sequence (DNA): TGCAGCGTTGCCGGGGGGGAGAGTAGAACAGATACGCAGTATTTT.

CDR3 in DNA: TGTGCCAGTACCTCAGGGGGCAGCGATGGCTACACCTTC. Protein: CASTSGGSDGYTF. The chain links TRBV25-1 to TRBJ1-2; 8 nucleotides agree with TRBD1. This CDR3 region has 13 residues. Germline V gene sequence: CDR1 MGHDK, CDR2 SYGVNS. J lost 6 bases, V lost 9 bases, and 9 bases had no gene match.

The chain carries TRBV28 and TRBJ2-3; 9 bases map to TRBD2. Germline values: CDR1 MDHEN, CDR2 SYDVKM. The CDR3 runs to 14 residues. Trimming at V came to 3 bases and at J to 3 bases, leaving 1 base not matched to a gene. CDR3 sequence reads: CASSFLAGTDTQYF. CDR3 in DNA: TGTGCCAGCAGTTTTCTAGCGGGGACAGATACGCAGTATTTT.

V usage is TRBV6-2 or TRBV6-3 and J usage is TRBJ2-3; 13 nucleotides agree with TRBD2. From germline, CDR1 is MNHEY and CDR2 SVGEGT. The J segment lost 6 bases and the V segment lost 6 bases, leaving 15 bases of the junction unmatched. The CDR3 runs 18 residues. The DNA for the CDR3 is TGTGCCAGCAGCCAAAACCCCGGACTAGCGGGAGTCGGGGATACGCAGTATTTT. It translates to CASSQNPGLAGVGDTQYF.

The chain joins TRBV18 to TRBJ2-5; possibly TRBD2 for D (5 bases). V lost 0 bases and J 5 bases, leaving 13 bases between the germline ends. This CDR3 region has 15 residues. The germline CDR1 and CDR2 sequences are KGHSH and LQKENI. The CDR3 here is CASSPPGFPGETQYF. The CDR3 DNA reads TGTGCCAGCTCACCACCGGGCTTCCCGGGGGAGACCCAGTACTTC.

CDR3 protein: CASSLNRAHEQYF. CDR3 DNA: TGTGCCAGCAGCTTAAACAGGGCCCACGAGCAGTACTTC. The gene calls are TRBV7-8 and TRBJ2-7; D might be TRBD1 (6 bases). This CDR3 is built from 13 residues. Germline values: CDR1 SGHVS, CDR2 FQNEAQ. The V end lost 2 bases, the J end lost 5 bases, and 10 bases lay between the germline ends.

The J gene is TRBJ1-2, the V gene TRBV4-1, with TRBD1 identical over 8 bases. V dropped 1 base and J dropped 2; count of bases not matched to a gene: 6. CDR1 and CDR2 from the germline V gene are MGHRA and YSYEKL. This CDR3 is built from 16 residues. For the CDR3, the DNA is TGCGCCAGCAGCCAAGGGACAGGGAGCCAAAACTATGGCTACACCTTC. The encoded protein is CASSQGTGSQNYGYTF.

In its sample, this clone was seen once. The rearrangement uses TRBV29-1 and TRBJ2-5, with 8 bases matching TRBD2. CDR1 is SQVTM, CDR2 ANQGSEA, per germline. The CDR3 contains 14 residues. Unmatched junction bases numbered 8, after V lost 4 bases and J lost 4 bases. CDR3 sequence reads: CSVVVLAVGETQYF. The CDR3 DNA sequence: TGCAGCGTTGTGGTACTAGCGGTGGGAGAGACCCAGTACTTC.

This clone was recorded only once. This chain links TRBV12-5 with TRBJ2-1; TRBD2 matches 10 bases. This CDR3 has 15 residues. In germline, CDR1 is LGHNT, CDR2 FRNRAP. The V gene end was trimmed by 5 bases and the J gene end by 4 bases; junction bases not matched to a gene: 5. Here the CDR3 DNA reads TGTGCTAGTGGTCAGCGGGAGGGCCCATACAATGAGCAGTTCTTC. Its protein is CASGQREGPYNEQFF.

This clone occurred once. This chain links TRBV2 with TRBJ2-7; 10 positions match TRBD1. V dropped 1 base and J dropped 6; count of bases not matched to a gene: 3. The CDR3 has 14 residues. CDR1 and CDR2 (germline): SNHLY, FYNNEI. The CDR3 sequence is CASSEGTGGFEQYF. The CDR3 bases are TGTGCCAGCAGTGAAGGGACAGGGGGATTCGAGCAGTACTTC. Looking up the rest from reference TRBV2 and TRBJ2-7 gives the full variable domain: EPEVTQTPSHQVTQMGQEVILRCVPISNHLYFYWYRQILGQKVEFLVSFYNNEISEKSEIFDDQFSVERPDGSNFTLKIRSTKLEDSAMYFCASSEGTGGFEQYFGPGTRLTVT.